The clone carrying this T cell receptor (beta chain) was detected many times. The data stem from a study of T cells in Graves' hyperthyroidism and ophthalmopathy. TCR beta CDR3 regions were amplified from RNA. The HTBI set primed first-round TCR CDR3 RT-PCR. TCRdb re-called the multiplex PCR reads with MiXCR, one entry per CDR3 protein. This sample has about 600,000 distinct CDR3 sequences, with about a sixth found just once. Patients were excluded for uncontrolled infection, other autoimmune disease, pregnancy or lactation. Clinical symptoms, serum thyroxine and TRAb, thyroid ultrasound and orbital computed tomography together formed the diagnostic basis. V lost 8 bases and J lost 10; bases outside the gene matches: 11. From germline, CDR1 is WNHNN and CDR2 SYGVQD (reference sequence). CDR3 length equals 14 residues.

The chain recombines TRBV10-1 with TRBJ2-1, with 10 bases fitting TRBD1. The receptor was derived from a woman aged 40-49 years with Graves' ophthalmopathy. Sequenced input: blood. Here the CDR3 reads CASSTGQGLGEQFF. The CDR3 region has the DNA TGCGCCAGCTCGACGGGACAGGGGCTAGGGGAGCAGTTCTTC.